The 21 T cell receptor beta chains reported below all come from one sample, sequenced in a study of chemoradiotherapy in HPV16-positive cancers. The table came from immunoSEQ multiplex PCR; TCRdb's copy has only in-frame clones and leaves some out. Among about 53,000 clones listed, over 85% were seen once. Source: blood, taken from a patient who underwent chemoradiotherapy. The receptors were gathered from a human donor with HPV-associated anogenital cancer.

The chain couples TRBV6-6 to TRBJ1-5; a possible D gene is TRBD1 (5 bases). Trimming left V 6 bases short and J 5 bases short, with 17 bases between. Germline CDR1 reads MNHNY; CDR2 reads SVGAGI (reference sequence). The length of the CDR3 is 15 residues. CDR3 residues: CASRQRGDGHQPQHF. The CDR3 coding sequence is TGTGCCAGCAGGCAGCGGGGGGACGGTCATCAGCCCCAGCATTTT.

This clone was seen just once. The genes are TRBV9 and TRBJ2-1; no reliable D call. The V and J ends lost 3 bases and 3 bases respectively, with 19 bases between them. CDR3 length: 17 amino acids. Germline V gives CDR1 SGDLS, CDR2 YYNGEE. The CDR3 reads CASSASGRVSHYNEQFF. In nucleotides, the CDR3 is TGTGCCAGCAGCGCCTCCGGGCGAGTCAGCCACTACAATGAGCAGTTCTTC.

The rearrangement uses TRBV6-1 and TRBJ1-2; 10 bases align to TRBD1. Germline-derived CDR1 and CDR2 are MNHNS and SASEGT. The ends lost 4 bases at V and 2 bases at J; junction bases unmatched: 7. The CDR3 spans 16 residues. CDR3 bases: TGTGCCAGCAGTGGAGAAGGACAGGGGGGGAACTATGGCTACACCTTC. It specifies CASSGEGQGGNYGYTF.

CDR3 coding DNA: TGTGCCAGCTCCCTCACTAGCGGGAGGGCCGGGGAGCAGTACTTC. Its translation is CASSLTSGRAGEQYF. The genes are TRBV18 and TRBJ2-7, with 13 bases aligning to TRBD2. The J segment lost 7 bases and the V segment lost 6 bases, leaving 9 bases of the junction unmatched. This CDR3 is 15 amino acids long. Germline V gene data show CDR1 as KGHSH and CDR2 as LQKENI.

V usage is TRBV6-1 and J usage is TRBJ2-7; TRBD1 matches at 7 bases. The CDR3 covers 11 residues. With 8 bases clipped from V and 5 bases from J, the junction kept 3 bases outside the gene matches. Germline V CDR1 and CDR2: MNHNS, SASEGT. This CDR3 reads CASRDSNEQYF. The CDR3 nucleotides are TGTGCCAGCCGGGACAGTAACGAGCAGTACTTC.

The genes are TRBV4-1 and TRBJ2-7; tentative D call: TRBD1 (6 bases). Trimming shortened V by 1 base and J by 3 bases, and 13 bases separated the two germline ends. Germline CDR1 and CDR2: MGHRA and YSYEKL. This CDR3 is built from 15 residues. CDR3 sequence reads: CASSQAEQGGYEQYF. The CDR3 DNA is TGCGCCAGCAGCCAAGCTGAACAGGGCGGCTACGAGCAGTACTTC.

The genes are TRBV5-1 and TRBJ2-7, with D perhaps being TRBD1 or TRBD2 (5 bases each). Trimming shortened V by 3 bases and J by 3 bases, and 10 bases separated the two germline ends. The germline V gene has CDR1 SGHRS and CDR2 YFSETQ. There are 13 residues in the CDR3. This CDR3 reads CASSSWDGYEQYF. In DNA, the CDR3 is TGCGCCAGCAGCTCTTGGGACGGCTACGAGCAGTACTTC.

The chain combines TRBV30 with TRBJ1-2, with 9 bases aligning to TRBD1. Trimming removed 4 bases from V and 1 base from J; junction bases left unmatched: 10. The CDR3 has 16 residues. Germline V lookup: CDR1 GTSNPN, CDR2 SVGIG (reference sequence). CDR3 coding DNA: TGTGCCTGGACCAAGACCGGGACAGGGTTTAACTATGGCTACACCTTC. Its protein is CAWTKTGTGFNYGYTF.

Only a few counts were recorded for this clone. This rearrangement joins TRBV7-9 to TRBJ2-5; D is unresolved. The CDR3 is 15 amino acids. Trimming left V 1 base short and J 0 bases short, with 9 bases between. Looked up from germline, CDR1 is SEHNR and CDR2 is FQNEAQ (reference sequence). This CDR3 reads CASSLGQVYQETQYF. The CDR3 DNA is TGTGCCAGCAGCTTAGGGCAGGTGTACCAAGAGACCCAGTACTTC. The whole variable domain, remainder taken from reference TRBV7-9 and TRBJ2-5, is DTGVSQNPRHKITKRGQNVTFRCDPISEHNRLYWYRQTLGQGPEFLTYFQNEAQLEKSRLLSDRFSAERPKGSFSTLEIQRTEQGDSAMYLCASSLGQVYQETQYFGPGTRLLVL.

This clone showed up just once. This chain links TRBV6-4 with TRBJ1-1; D remains ambiguous. This CDR3 contains 14 residues. Germline V gene sequence: CDR1 MRHNA, CDR2 SNTAGT. V shed 4 bases and J shed 1 base, with 10 bases lying between them. CDR3 DNA sequence: TGTGCCAGCAGTGCCTCGCCAGGGAACACTGAAGCTTTCTTT. Its translation is CASSASPGNTEAFF.

This chain connects TRBV5-1 to TRBJ2-7; possible D gene TRBD1, 6 bases. V was shortened by 0 bases and J by 3 bases, with 10 bases between the two germline ends. CDR3 length: 14 amino acids. The germline CDR1 and CDR2 sequences are SGHRS and YFSETQ. In DNA form, the CDR3 reads TGCGCCAGCAGCTTGGAGGCAGGGGTCTACGAGCAGTACTTC. It translates to CASSLEAGVYEQYF.

The J gene is TRBJ1-2, the V gene TRBV7-2, with 9 bases lining up with TRBD1. The CDR3 totals 16 residues. The V gene's germline CDR1 is SGHTA and CDR2 FQGNSA. Unmatched junction bases numbered 9, after V lost 5 bases and J lost 2 bases. The CDR3 sequence: CASSAQGGQGNYGYTF. The CDR3 DNA is TGTGCCAGCAGCGCCCAAGGAGGACAGGGGAACTATGGCTACACCTTC. The whole variable domain, filled in from reference TRBV7-2 and TRBJ1-2, reads GAGVSQSPSNKVTEKGKDVELRCDPISGHTALYWYRQSLGQGLEFLIYFQGNSAPDKSGLPSDRFSAERTGGSVSTLTIQRTQQEDSAVYLCASSAQGGQGNYGYTFGSGTRLTVV.

The CDR3 nucleotides are TGCGCCAGCAGCTTGGGTGAGGGGGGCGCAGATACGCAGTATTTT. Translation: CASSLGEGGADTQYF. The J gene is TRBJ2-3, the V gene TRBV5-1, with D perhaps assigned TRBD1 or TRBD2 (6 bases each). The V and J ends lost 0 bases and 4 bases respectively, with 12 bases between them. CDR1 SGHRS and CDR2 YFSETQ come from the germline V gene. The CDR3 runs 15 residues. The variable domain in full, completed from reference TRBV5-1 and TRBJ2-3, reads KAGVTQTPRYLIKTRGQQVTLSCSPISGHRSVSWYQQTPGQGLQFLFEYFSETQRNKGNFPGRFSGRQFSNSRSEMNVSTLELGDSALYLCASSLGEGGADTQYFGPGTRLTVL.

The rearrangement links TRBV18 to TRBJ1-1, with TRBD1 matching over 10 bases. This CDR3 comprises 16 residues. V lost 2 bases to trimming and J lost 0 bases; unmatched junction nucleotides: 3. CDR1 and CDR2 from the germline V gene are KGHSH and LQKENI. The chain's CDR3 is CASSPGTGAVNTEAFF. The CDR3 region has the DNA TGTGCCAGCTCACCAGGGACAGGGGCCGTGAACACTGAAGCTTTCTTT.

The V and J genes are TRBV5-1 and TRBJ2-7, with D perhaps assigned TRBD1 or TRBD2 (5 bases each). CDR1 is SGHRS and CDR2 is YFSETQ in the germline V gene. CDR3 length: 15 amino acids. V gave up 2 bases and J gave up 3 bases, with 15 bases separating them. CDR3 region: CASSLGTGGDYEQYF. In nucleotides, the CDR3 is TGCGCCAGCAGCTTAGGGACGGGTGGGGACTACGAGCAGTACTTC. Using reference TRBV5-1 and TRBJ2-7 for the parts outside the CDR3, the full variable domain is KAGVTQTPRYLIKTRGQQVTLSCSPISGHRSVSWYQQTPGQGLQFLFEYFSETQRNKGNFPGRFSGRQFSNSRSEMNVSTLELGDSALYLCASSLGTGGDYEQYFGPGTRLTVT.

The V call is TRBV6-4, the J call TRBJ1-1; 7 bases align to TRBD1. CDR3 length equals 14 residues. Germline V gene data show CDR1 as MRHNA and CDR2 as SNTAGT. Trimming at V came to 0 bases and at J to 4 bases, leaving 2 bases not matched to a gene. CDR3 sequence: CASSDSNRGTEAFF. The CDR3 nucleotides read TGTGCCAGCAGTGACTCGAACAGGGGCACTGAAGCTTTCTTT.

The J gene is TRBJ2-5, the V gene TRBV7-8; D gene uncertain. CDR1 and CDR2 from the germline V gene are SGHVS and FQNEAQ. The CDR3 extends over 11 amino acids. The V and J ends lost 4 bases and 9 bases respectively, with 9 bases between them. The CDR3 DNA follows: TGTGCCAGCAGCTCTCAAGCCTCCCAGTACTTC. Amino acids: CASSSQASQYF.

The V gene is TRBV6-1, the J gene TRBJ2-1; 9 nucleotides line up with TRBD2. Germline trimming cut 6 bases from V and 6 bases from J; bases unmatched to any gene: 3. The CDR3 is made up of 13 amino acids. Looked up from germline, CDR1 is MNHNS and CDR2 is SASEGT. The CDR3 DNA reads as TGTGCCAGCAGGCTAGCGGGGCCCAATGAGCAGTTCTTC. It is translated as CASRLAGPNEQFF.

The chain is built from TRBV29-1 and TRBJ1-2; weak D call: TRBD1 (6 bases). V shed 6 bases and J shed 6 bases, with 20 bases lying between them. Germline V gives CDR1 SQVTM, CDR2 ANQGSEA. The CDR3 contains 14 residues. CDR3: CSVSPPGGRNGYTF. DNA of the CDR3: TGCAGCGTCTCACCACCCGGGGGGCGAAATGGCTACACCTTC.

A single count supports this clone. The rearrangement joins TRBV6-6 to TRBJ1-6, with 7 bases aligning to TRBD1. Germline-derived CDR1 and CDR2 are MNHNY and SVGAGI (reference sequence). V gave up 9 bases and J gave up 3 bases; unmatched junction bases: 2. There are 13 residues in the CDR3. CDR3 sequence: CASYRGYNSPLHF. The CDR3 DNA reads as TGTGCCAGTTACAGGGGCTATAATTCACCCCTCCACTTT.

The genes are TRBV11-2 and TRBJ2-7, with 10 bases aligning to TRBD2. J was trimmed by 7 bases and V by 1 base; bases with no gene match: 7. Germline lookup yields CDR1 SGHAT and CDR2 FQNNGV. This CDR3 comprises 15 residues. This chain's CDR3 is CASSLVAGGLGEQYF. The CDR3 region has the DNA TGTGCCAGCAGCTTAGTAGCGGGGGGCCTGGGAGAGCAGTACTTC.